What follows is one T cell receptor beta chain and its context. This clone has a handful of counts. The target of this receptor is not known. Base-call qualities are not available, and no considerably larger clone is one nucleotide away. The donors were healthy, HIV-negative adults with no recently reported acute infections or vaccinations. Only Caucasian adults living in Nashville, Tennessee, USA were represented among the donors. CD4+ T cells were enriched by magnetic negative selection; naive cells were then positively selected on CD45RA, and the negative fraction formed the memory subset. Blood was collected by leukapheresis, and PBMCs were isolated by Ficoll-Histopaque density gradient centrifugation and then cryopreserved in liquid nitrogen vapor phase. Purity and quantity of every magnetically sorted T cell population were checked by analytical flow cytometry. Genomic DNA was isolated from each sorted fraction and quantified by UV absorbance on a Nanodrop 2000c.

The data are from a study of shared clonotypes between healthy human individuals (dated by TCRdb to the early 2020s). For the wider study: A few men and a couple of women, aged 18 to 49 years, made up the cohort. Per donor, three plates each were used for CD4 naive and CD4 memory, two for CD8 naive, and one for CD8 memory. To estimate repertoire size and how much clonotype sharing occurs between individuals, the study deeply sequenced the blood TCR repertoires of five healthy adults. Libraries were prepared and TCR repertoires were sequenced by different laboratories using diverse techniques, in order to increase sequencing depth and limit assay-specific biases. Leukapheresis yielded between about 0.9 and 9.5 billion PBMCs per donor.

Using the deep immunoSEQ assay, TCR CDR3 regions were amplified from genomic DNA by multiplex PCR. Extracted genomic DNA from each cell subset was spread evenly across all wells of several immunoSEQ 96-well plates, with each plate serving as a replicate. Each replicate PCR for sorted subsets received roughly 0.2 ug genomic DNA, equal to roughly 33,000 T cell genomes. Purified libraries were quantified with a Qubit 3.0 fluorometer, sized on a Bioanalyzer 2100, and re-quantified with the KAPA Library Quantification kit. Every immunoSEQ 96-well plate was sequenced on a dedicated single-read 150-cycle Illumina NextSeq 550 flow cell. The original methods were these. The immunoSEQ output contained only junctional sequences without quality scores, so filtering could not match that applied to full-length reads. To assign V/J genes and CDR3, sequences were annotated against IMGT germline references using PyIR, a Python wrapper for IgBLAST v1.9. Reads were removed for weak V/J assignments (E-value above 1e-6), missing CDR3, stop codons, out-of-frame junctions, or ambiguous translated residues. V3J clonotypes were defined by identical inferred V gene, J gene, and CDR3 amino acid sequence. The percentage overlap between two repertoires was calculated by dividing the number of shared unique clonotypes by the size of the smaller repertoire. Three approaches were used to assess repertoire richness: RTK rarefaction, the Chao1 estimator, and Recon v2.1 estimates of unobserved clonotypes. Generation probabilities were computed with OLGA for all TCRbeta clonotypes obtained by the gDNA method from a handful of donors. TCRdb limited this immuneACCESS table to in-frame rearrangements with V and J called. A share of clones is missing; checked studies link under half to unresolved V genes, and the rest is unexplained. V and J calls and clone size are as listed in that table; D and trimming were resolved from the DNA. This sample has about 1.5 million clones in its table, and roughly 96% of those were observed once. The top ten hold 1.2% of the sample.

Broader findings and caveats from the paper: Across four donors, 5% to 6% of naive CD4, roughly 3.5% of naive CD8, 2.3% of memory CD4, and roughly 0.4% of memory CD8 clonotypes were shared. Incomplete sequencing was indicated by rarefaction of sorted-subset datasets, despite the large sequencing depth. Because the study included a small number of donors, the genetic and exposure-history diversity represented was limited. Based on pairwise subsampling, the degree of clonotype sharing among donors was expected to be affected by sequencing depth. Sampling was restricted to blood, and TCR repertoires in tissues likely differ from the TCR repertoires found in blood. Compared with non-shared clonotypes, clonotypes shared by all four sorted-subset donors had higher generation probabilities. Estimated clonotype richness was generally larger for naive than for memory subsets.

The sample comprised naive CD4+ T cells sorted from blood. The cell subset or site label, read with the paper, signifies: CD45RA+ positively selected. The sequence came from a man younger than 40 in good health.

The nucleotides are TGTGCCATCAGTGGGGATACTCGGTACGAGCAGTACTTC. This gives the protein CAISGDTRYEQYF. Recombination connected TRBV10-3 to TRBJ2-7, with the identity of the D gene unclear. A distance of 11 bases separates the germline ends of V and J, which lose 4 bases and 4 bases respectively. The CDR3 measures 13 amino acids from cysteine to phenylalanine. Only the CDR3 DNA is retained, 39 bases long and in frame from the first base. Taken from the germline V gene, the CDR1 and CDR2 loops are ENHRY and SYGVKD.